This entry features one T cell receptor beta chain sequence. Its matching antigen is unknown. Germline V gene data show CDR1 as KGHSH and CDR2 as LQKENI. V shed 5 bases and J 0 bases; nucleotides not matched to a gene: 10. The CDR3 spans 17 residues. The sample belongs to a study of T cell responses to AZD1222 COVID-19 vaccine. Here immunoSEQ multiplex PCR was the method, and the copy in TCRdb shows in-frame clones only, minus some. Among more than 150,000 clones, around 90% were seen once, and the ten largest hold roughly 1.9%. Study-level findings and limits: Regions 160-218 and 743-854 held dominance among vaccine-associated CD4 TCRs, which spanned spike. Without day 14 samples, only post-peak T cell repertoires were studied. Only 6 or 7 AZD1222 recipients tested seropositive at baseline.

The origin of this receptor is an adult who received the AZD1222 COVID-19 vaccine. The V call is TRBV18, the J call TRBJ1-3; 7 bases fit TRBD1. The sample here was peripheral blood, taken 28 days after the second AZD1222 dose. The CDR3 coding sequence is TGTGCCAGCTCATCAGGACAGGTTTCCCTCTCTGGAAACACCATATATTTT. This encodes CASSSGQVSLSGNTIYF.